Presented here are 28 T cell receptor beta chains from one specimen sequenced in a study of T cell repertoires in cytomegalovirus infection. TCRdb reprocessed the reads via MiXCR and lists one record per CDR3 protein. The sample lists some 940,000 distinct CDR3 sequences, approximately 32% occurring once. These receptors lack a known antigen. Sequencing used cultured CD8+ T cells from PBMCs, obtained from culture after CMV antigen stimulation. Every receptor here comes from a human donor in good health (CMV status not recorded). Some clones in this sample may be carry-over from other donors' samples.

Only a few counts were recorded for this clonotype. The chain is built from TRBV4-3 and TRBJ2-2, with 8 bases lining up with TRBD1. V trimming: 0 bases; J trimming: 11 bases; junction bases outside the gene matches: 8. The CDR3 has 15 residues. Germline assignment: CDR1 LGHNA and CDR2 YSLEER. For the CDR3, the DNA is TGCGCCAGCAGCCAAGATTTGGCAGGGGGCGCTGAGCTGTTTTTT. This gives the protein CASSQDLAGGAELFF.

The count of this clonotype is one. The J gene is TRBJ2-1, the V gene TRBV12-5; a possible D gene is TRBD1 (5 bases). CDR3 length equals 14 residues. Germline-derived CDR1 and CDR2 are LGHNT and FRNRAP. V gave up 6 bases and J gave up 3 bases, with 12 bases separating them. This CDR3 is CASGNTDNYNEQFF. CDR3 DNA sequence: TGTGCTAGTGGCAACACGGACAACTACAATGAGCAGTTCTTC.

This clonotype was counted a few times. The chain is built from TRBV7-6 and TRBJ1-6; D gene uncertain. The CDR3 runs to 14 residues. The ends were cut back, 5 bases at V and 14 bases at J, with 19 bases in the middle. Germline values: CDR1 SGHVS, CDR2 FNYEAQ. The CDR3 DNA reads TGTGCCAGCAGCCCCCATTCAGTGGAAGAGACCCTCCACTTT. It translates to CASSPHSVEETLHF.

CDR3 sequence: CASSMGQGSEQYF. CDR3 bases: TGTGCCAGTAGTATGGGACAGGGATCCGAGCAGTACTTC. V gene TRBV19 combines with J gene TRBJ2-7; TRBD1 agrees at 9 bases. This CDR3 has 13 residues. The trim removed 3 bases at V and 6 bases at J, leaving 3 bases unmatched. Looked up from germline, CDR1 is LNHDA and CDR2 is SQIVND (reference sequence).

This sequence joins TRBV27 and TRBJ2-2, with 7 bases matching TRBD1. The CDR3 spans 16 residues. Germline V CDR1 and CDR2: MNHEY, SMNVEV (reference sequence). With 4 bases clipped from V and 1 base from J, the junction kept 6 bases outside the gene matches. DNA for the CDR3: TGTGCCAGCAGTTCTATGACAGGGATGAACACCGGGGAGCTGTTTTTT. Protein sequence: CASSSMTGMNTGELFF.

This chain's CDR3 is CASSEARGNNQPQHF. In DNA, the CDR3 is TGTGCCAGCAGTGAGGCGAGAGGTAACAATCAGCCCCAGCATTTT. V and J are TRBV28 and TRBJ1-5; D uncertain. The V end lost 5 bases, the J end lost 3 bases, and 14 bases lay between the germline ends. Germline V CDR1 and CDR2: MDHEN, SYDVKM. There are 15 residues in the CDR3.

J is TRBJ1-2 and V is TRBV27; tentative D call: TRBD1 (5 bases). Trimming pared 7 bases from V and 2 bases from J, leaving 14 bases between. The CDR3 spans 14 residues. Germline CDR1 MNHEY, CDR2 SMNVEV (reference sequence). The CDR3 sequence is CASTGRTGNYGYTF. For the CDR3, the DNA is TGTGCCAGCACCGGCAGAACAGGAAACTATGGCTACACCTTC.

A remark on this clonotype: With a much larger clone just one base away, this may be a read error. The chain carries TRBV7-6 and TRBJ1-1, with no clear D. In germline, CDR1 is SGHVS, CDR2 FNYEAQ. This CDR3 is built from 14 residues. The CDR3 loop reads CTSSHQRDGTEAFF. The CDR3 DNA reads as TGTACCAGCAGCCACCAGAGGGATGGGACTGAAGCTTTCTTT. The variable domain in full, completed from reference TRBV7-6 and TRBJ1-1, reads GAGVSQSPRYKVTKRGQDVALRCDPISGHVSLYWYRQALGQGPEFLTYFNYEAQQDKSGLPNDRFSAERPEGSISTLTIQRTEQRDSAMYRCTSSHQRDGTEAFFGQGTRLTVV.

The V gene is TRBV12-3 or TRBV12-4, the J gene TRBJ1-2, with D maybe TRBD1 (5 bases). The V end was cut by 6 bases, the J end by 6 bases, with 14 bases between. The CDR3 sequence is 13 residues long. This CDR3 is CASRGGGGNGYTF. The CDR3 DNA is TGTGCCAGCAGGGGGGGGGGAGGAAATGGCTACACCTTC.

This clonotype was recorded at least ten times. This chain joins TRBV6-6 and TRBJ2-7; TRBD2 agrees at 13 bases. With 4 bases clipped from V and 2 bases from J, the junction kept 11 bases outside the gene matches. This CDR3 region has 18 residues. In germline, CDR1 is MNHNY, CDR2 SVGAGI (reference sequence). In nucleotides, the CDR3 is TGTGCCAGCAGTTGGGAACCGGGACTAGCGGGGCAAACCTACGAGCAGTACGTC. Amino acids: CASSWEPGLAGQTYEQYV.

This clonotype appeared many times. The CDR3 sequence is CASSLQGSAEAFF. CDR3 nucleotide sequence: TGTGCCAGCAGCTTACAGGGGTCGGCTGAAGCTTTCTTT. This chain joins TRBV7-6 and TRBJ1-1; the D gene is possibly TRBD1 (6 bases). This CDR3 has 13 amino acids. V was shortened by 2 bases and J by 6 bases, with 10 bases between the two germline ends. Germline loops: CDR1 SGHVS, CDR2 FNYEAQ.

The sample holds one count of this clonotype. The chain links TRBV27 to TRBJ1-1; a weak D match, TRBD1 (5 bases). Trimming cost V 0 bases and J 3 bases, with 11 bases left between them. Germline-derived CDR1 and CDR2 are MNHEY and SMNVEV (reference sequence). CDR3 size: 15 residues. The DNA for the CDR3 is TGTGCCAGCAGTTTATCGCGGGGGGGGTACACTGAAGCTTTCTTT. It codes for CASSLSRGGYTEAFF.

V usage is TRBV12-5 and J usage is TRBJ1-2; TRBD1 matches at 7 bases. Germline V gene sequence: CDR1 LGHNT, CDR2 FRNRAP. The V gene end was trimmed by 7 bases and the J gene end by 4 bases; junction bases not matched to a gene: 6. This CDR3 contains 13 residues. CDR3 sequence reads: CASAPGTAYGYTF. In DNA form, the CDR3 reads TGTGCTAGTGCCCCCGGGACAGCCTATGGCTACACCTTC.

This chain connects TRBV6-5 to TRBJ2-1, with a tentative D call TRBD2 (5 bases). Germline CDR1 reads MNHEY; CDR2 reads SVGAGI. This CDR3 comprises 14 residues. V was trimmed by 2 bases and J by 7 bases, leaving 12 bases between them. The CDR3 DNA reads TGTGCCAGCAGTTACGCAGGACCGGGGAATGAGCAGTTCTTC. It is translated as CASSYAGPGNEQFF.

A few counts support this clonotype. The J gene is TRBJ2-7, the V gene TRBV9; 7 bases line up with TRBD2. The germline CDR1 and CDR2 sequences are SGDLS and YYNGEE. The CDR3 is made up of 16 amino acids. Germline trimming cut 4 bases from V and 7 bases from J; bases unmatched to any gene: 17. CDR3 DNA: TGTGCCAGCAGCCCCCAGGATGGCGGGAGCTACGAAGAGCAGTACTTC. Its protein is CASSPQDGGSYEEQYF.

This clonotype was detected only a few times. The V call is TRBV7-3, the J call TRBJ2-7; 8 nucleotides line up with TRBD1. Germline CDR1 SGHTA, CDR2 FQGTGA. The J segment lost 5 bases and the V segment lost 5 bases, leaving 5 bases of the junction unmatched. This CDR3 comprises 13 residues. The CDR3 reads CASSPKTGDEQYV. The CDR3 nucleotides read TGTGCCAGCAGCCCGAAGACAGGGGACGAGCAGTACGTC.

A word on this clonotype: Possible read error: a much larger clone is one base away. The gene calls are TRBV7-6 and TRBJ2-2; a possible D gene is TRBD1 (6 bases). This CDR3 has 16 amino acids. CDR1 is SGHVS, CDR2 FNYEAQ, per germline. CDR3 residues: CVSSFMGHENTGELFF. The CDR3 nucleotides read TGTGTCAGCAGCTTTATGGGACATGAGAACACCGGGGAGCTGTTTTTT.

About this clonotype itself: One end of the junction fails to match germline, which may point to a read error. The chain carries TRBV7-3 and TRBJ1-5; tentative D call: TRBD1 (6 bases). CDR3 length equals 15 residues. Germline V gene lookup returns CDR1 SGHTA and CDR2 FQGTGA. CDR3 in DNA: TGTGTCAGCAGCACAAGCATTGGGGGCGAGCAGCCCCAGCATTTT. Its translation: CVSSTSIGGEQPQHF.

This clonotype was seen more than once but under ten times. V usage is TRBV19 and J usage is TRBJ1-1, with a tentative D call TRBD1 (5 bases). Trimming removed 7 bases at V and 9 bases at J, with 12 bases between. The CDR3 spans 11 residues. The germline V gene has CDR1 LNHDA and CDR2 SQIVND (reference sequence). The CDR3 region has the DNA TGTGCCAGTATAAGGGGACCCCAAGCTTTCTTT. It is translated as CASIRGPQAFF.

About this clonotype itself: Possible read error: a much larger clone is one base away. This sequence joins TRBV11-1 and TRBJ2-2; TRBD2 is a possible D gene (5 bases). CDR1 is SGHAT, CDR2 FQDESV, per germline (reference sequence). This CDR3 comprises 21 residues. CDR3: CAISSIPLTWLHEGSTGELFF. The DNA of the CDR3 is TGTGCCATCAGCTCAATACCTTTGACCTGGCTCCACGAGGGCAGCACCGGGGAGCTGTTTTTT.

This clonotype occurred a few times. The CDR3 is CATRDPDNYEQYV. DNA of the CDR3: TGTGCCACGAGGGACCCGGACAATTACGAGCAGTACGTC. The chain couples TRBV5-4 to TRBJ2-7; D may correspond to TRBD1 or TRBD2 (5 bases each). There are 13 residues in the CDR3. V lost 9 bases to trimming and J lost 4 bases, with 17 bases between them. Germline V gene sequence: CDR1 SGHNT, CDR2 YYREEE (reference sequence).

DNA of the CDR3: TGCGCCAGCAGCCCCACGCGGTACCATAGCACAGATACGCAGTATTTT. Translation: CASSPTRYHSTDTQYF. The chain couples TRBV4-3 to TRBJ2-3; unclear D gene. V lost 4 bases and J lost 0, with 14 bases in between. CDR3 size: 16 residues. Germline V gives CDR1 LGHNA, CDR2 YSLEER.

The V gene is TRBV19, the J gene TRBJ1-1; 7 bases are shared with TRBD1. This CDR3 contains 15 residues. Trimming cost V 6 bases and J 2 bases; bases outside gene matches: 9. CDR1 is LNHDA and CDR2 is SQIVND in the germline V gene (reference sequence). The CDR3 sequence is CASRDRIKHNTEAFF. The CDR3 DNA reads TGTGCCAGTAGGGACAGGATAAAACACAACACTGAAGCTTTCTTT. Full variable domain (remainder filled in from reference TRBV19 and TRBJ1-1): DGGITQSPKYLFRKEGQNVTLSCEQNLNHDAMYWYRQDPGQGLRLIYYSQIVNDFQKGDIAEGYSVSREKKESFPLTVTSAQKNPTAFYLCASRDRIKHNTEAFFGQGTRLTVV.

The genes are TRBV10-3 and TRBJ1-2; D gene uncertain. Germline loops: CDR1 ENHRY, CDR2 SYGVKD. Between the trimmed V and J ends, which lost 0 bases and 2 bases, there was a span of 7 bases. This CDR3 has 14 amino acids. In nucleotides, the CDR3 is TGTGCCATCAGTGAGTCGGTAGAGAACTATGGCTACACCTTC. Translated, it gives CAISESVENYGYTF.

V and J are TRBV7-9 and TRBJ2-2, with D maybe TRBD1 (6 bases). The CDR3 contains 17 residues. V was pared by 4 bases and J by 0 bases, with 15 bases between. In germline, CDR1 is SEHNR, CDR2 FQNEAQ (reference sequence). DNA of the CDR3: TGTGCCAGCAGCTCCATGGCAACAGGGACGAACACCGGGGAGCTGTTTTTT. Protein product: CASSSMATGTNTGELFF.

The genes are TRBV27 and TRBJ2-2; a weak D match, TRBD1 (7 bases). This CDR3 comprises 14 residues. Germline CDR1 reads MNHEY; CDR2 reads SMNVEV (reference sequence). Trimming stripped 6 bases from V and 5 bases from J, with 13 bases between. The CDR3 sequence is CASSWQGGTGELFF. DNA for the CDR3: TGTGCCAGCAGCTGGCAGGGGGGTACCGGGGAGCTGTTTTTT.

The CDR3 region is CASSYLDTHSHNEQFF. Here the CDR3 DNA reads TGTGCCAGCAGTTACTTGGACACCCATTCCCACAATGAGCAGTTCTTC. J is TRBJ2-1 and V is TRBV6-2 or TRBV6-3; TRBD1 might be the D (5 bases). The CDR3 runs to 16 residues. The germline V and J ends were trimmed by 1 base and 5 bases, with 15 bases remaining between them. Germline CDR1 is MNHEY and CDR2 is SVGEGT.

This clonotype was picked up many times. The chain has TRBV6-2 or TRBV6-3 and TRBJ2-1, with D perhaps matching TRBD1 or TRBD2 (5 bases each). In germline, CDR1 is MNHEY, CDR2 SVGEGT. This CDR3 is built from 12 residues. V was pared by 4 bases and J by 9 bases, with 10 bases between. The CDR3 is CASSWGPGEQFF. Written as DNA, the CDR3 is TGTGCCAGCAGTTGGGGACCTGGTGAGCAGTTCTTC.